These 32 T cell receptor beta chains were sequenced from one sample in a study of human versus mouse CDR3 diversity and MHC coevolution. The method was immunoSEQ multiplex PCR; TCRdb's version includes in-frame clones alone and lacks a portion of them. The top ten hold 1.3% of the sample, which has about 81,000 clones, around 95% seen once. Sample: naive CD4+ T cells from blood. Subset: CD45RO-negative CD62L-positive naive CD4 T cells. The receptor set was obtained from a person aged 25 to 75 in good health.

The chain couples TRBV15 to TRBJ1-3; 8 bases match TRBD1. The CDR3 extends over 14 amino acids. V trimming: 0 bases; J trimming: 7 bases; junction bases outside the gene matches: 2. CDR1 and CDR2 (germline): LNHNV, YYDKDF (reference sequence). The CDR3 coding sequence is TGTGCCACCAGCAGAGAGGACAGGGTGAACACCATATATTTT. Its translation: CATSREDRVNTIYF.

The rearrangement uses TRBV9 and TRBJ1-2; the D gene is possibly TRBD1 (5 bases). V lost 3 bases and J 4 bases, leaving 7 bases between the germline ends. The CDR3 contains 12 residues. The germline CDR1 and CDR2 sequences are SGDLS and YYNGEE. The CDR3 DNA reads TGTGCCAGCAGCGAGGGGCCCTATGGCTACACCTTC. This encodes CASSEGPYGYTF.

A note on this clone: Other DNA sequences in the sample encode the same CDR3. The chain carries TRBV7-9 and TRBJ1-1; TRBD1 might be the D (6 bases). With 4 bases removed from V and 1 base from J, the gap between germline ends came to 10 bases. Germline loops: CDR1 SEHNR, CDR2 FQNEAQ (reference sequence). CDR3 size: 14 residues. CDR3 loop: CASSSMTGNTEAFF. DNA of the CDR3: TGTGCCAGCAGCTCAATGACAGGGAACACTGAAGCTTTCTTT.

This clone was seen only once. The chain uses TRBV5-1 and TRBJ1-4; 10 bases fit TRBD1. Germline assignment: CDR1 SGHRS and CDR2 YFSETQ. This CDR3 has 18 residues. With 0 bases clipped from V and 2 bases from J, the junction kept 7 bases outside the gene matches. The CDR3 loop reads CASSLVAGQGSTNEKLFF. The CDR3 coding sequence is TGCGCCAGCAGCTTGGTGGCGGGACAGGGGTCGACTAATGAAAAACTGTTTTTT. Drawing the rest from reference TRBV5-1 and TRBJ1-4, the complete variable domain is KAGVTQTPRYLIKTRGQQVTLSCSPISGHRSVSWYQQTPGQGLQFLFEYFSETQRNKGNFPGRFSGRQFSNSRSEMNVSTLELGDSALYLCASSLVAGQGSTNEKLFFGSGTQLSVL.

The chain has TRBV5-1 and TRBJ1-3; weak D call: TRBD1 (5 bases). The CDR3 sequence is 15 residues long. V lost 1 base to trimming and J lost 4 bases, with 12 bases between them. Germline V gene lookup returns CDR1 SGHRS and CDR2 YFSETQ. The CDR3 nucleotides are TGCGCCAGCAGCTTGTGGCAGGGTGAGGGAAACACCATATATTTT. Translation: CASSLWQGEGNTIYF.

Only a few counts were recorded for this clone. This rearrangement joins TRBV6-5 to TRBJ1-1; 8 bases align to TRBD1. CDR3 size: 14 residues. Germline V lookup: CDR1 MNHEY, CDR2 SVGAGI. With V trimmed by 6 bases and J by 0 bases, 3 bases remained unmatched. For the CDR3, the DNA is TGTGCCAGCAGCCGGACAGGGATGAACACTGAAGCTTTCTTT. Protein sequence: CASSRTGMNTEAFF.

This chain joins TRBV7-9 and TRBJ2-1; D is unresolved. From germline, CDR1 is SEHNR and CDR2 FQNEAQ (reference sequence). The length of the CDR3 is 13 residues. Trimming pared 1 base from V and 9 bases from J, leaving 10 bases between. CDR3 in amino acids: CASSLGSLGEQFF. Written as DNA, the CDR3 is TGTGCCAGCAGCTTAGGGTCCCTCGGTGAGCAGTTCTTC.

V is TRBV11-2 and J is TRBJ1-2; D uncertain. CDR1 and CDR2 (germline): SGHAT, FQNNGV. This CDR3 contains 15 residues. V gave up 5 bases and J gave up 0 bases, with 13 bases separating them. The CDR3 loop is CASSLVPDTNYGYTF. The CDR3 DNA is TGTGCCAGCAGCCTGGTCCCAGACACTAACTATGGCTACACCTTC.

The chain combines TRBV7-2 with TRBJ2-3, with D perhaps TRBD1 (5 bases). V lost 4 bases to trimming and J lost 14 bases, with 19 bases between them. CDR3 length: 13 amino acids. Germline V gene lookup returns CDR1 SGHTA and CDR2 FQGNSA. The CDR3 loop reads CASSSAATRQGYF. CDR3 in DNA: TGTGCCAGCAGCTCTGCCGCTACCCGTCAGGGGTATTTT.

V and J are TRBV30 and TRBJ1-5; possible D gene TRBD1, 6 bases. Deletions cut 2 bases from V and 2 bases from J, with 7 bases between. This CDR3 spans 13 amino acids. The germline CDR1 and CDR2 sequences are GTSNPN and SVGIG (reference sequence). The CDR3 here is CAWSPGGNQPQHF. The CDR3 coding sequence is TGTGCCTGGAGTCCAGGGGGCAATCAGCCCCAGCATTTT.

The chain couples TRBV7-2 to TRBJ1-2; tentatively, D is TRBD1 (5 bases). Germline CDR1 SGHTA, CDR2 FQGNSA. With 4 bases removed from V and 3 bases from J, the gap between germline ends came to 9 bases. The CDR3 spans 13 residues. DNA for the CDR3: TGTGCCAGCAGCTCTGGGACTTACTATGGCTACACCTTC. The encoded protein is CASSSGTYYGYTF.

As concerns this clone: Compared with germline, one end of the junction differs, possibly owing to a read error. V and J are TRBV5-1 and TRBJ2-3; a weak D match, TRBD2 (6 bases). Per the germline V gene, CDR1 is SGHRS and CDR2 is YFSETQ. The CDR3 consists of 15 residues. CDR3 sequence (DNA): TGCGTCAGCAGCTTGGTTGCGGGGAGCACAGATACGCAGTATTTT. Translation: CVSSLVAGSTDTQYF. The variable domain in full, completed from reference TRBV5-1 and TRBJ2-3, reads KAGVTQTPRYLIKTRGQQVTLSCSPISGHRSVSWYQQTPGQGLQFLFEYFSETQRNKGNFPGRFSGRQFSNSRSEMNVSTLELGDSALYLCVSSLVAGSTDTQYFGPGTRLTVL.

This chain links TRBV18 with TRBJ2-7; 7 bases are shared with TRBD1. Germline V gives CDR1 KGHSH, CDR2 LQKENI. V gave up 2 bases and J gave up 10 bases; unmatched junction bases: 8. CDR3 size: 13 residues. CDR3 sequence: CASSPGTEGIQYF. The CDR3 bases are TGTGCCAGCTCACCAGGGACAGAGGGAATCCAGTACTTC.

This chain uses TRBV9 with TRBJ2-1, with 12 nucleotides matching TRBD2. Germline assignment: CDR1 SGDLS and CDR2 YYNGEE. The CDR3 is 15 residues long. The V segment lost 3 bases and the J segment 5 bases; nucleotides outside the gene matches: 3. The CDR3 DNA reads TGTGCCAGCAGCGCCCCTAGCGGGGGGGACAATGAGCAGTTCTTC. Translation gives CASSAPSGGDNEQFF.

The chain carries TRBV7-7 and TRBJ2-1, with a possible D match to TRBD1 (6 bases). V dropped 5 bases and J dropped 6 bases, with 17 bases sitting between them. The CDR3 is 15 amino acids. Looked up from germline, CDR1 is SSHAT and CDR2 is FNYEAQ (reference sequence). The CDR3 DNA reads TGTGCCAGCAGCCCGACAGGACTGAAGGGCAATGAGCAGTTCTTC. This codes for CASSPTGLKGNEQFF.

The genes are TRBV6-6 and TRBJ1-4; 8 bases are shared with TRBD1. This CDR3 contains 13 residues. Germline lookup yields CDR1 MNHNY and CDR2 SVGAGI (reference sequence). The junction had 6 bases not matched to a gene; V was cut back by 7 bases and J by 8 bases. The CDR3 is CASKGQGLEKLFF. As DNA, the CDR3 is TGTGCCAGCAAAGGACAGGGTTTGGAAAAACTGTTTTTT.

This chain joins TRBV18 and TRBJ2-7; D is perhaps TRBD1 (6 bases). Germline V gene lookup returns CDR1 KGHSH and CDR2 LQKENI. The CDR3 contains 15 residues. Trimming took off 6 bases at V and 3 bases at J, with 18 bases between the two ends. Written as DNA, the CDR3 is TGTGCCAGCTCGCTCGCAGGGGTCAATCACTACGAGCAGTACTTC. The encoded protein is CASSLAGVNHYEQYF.

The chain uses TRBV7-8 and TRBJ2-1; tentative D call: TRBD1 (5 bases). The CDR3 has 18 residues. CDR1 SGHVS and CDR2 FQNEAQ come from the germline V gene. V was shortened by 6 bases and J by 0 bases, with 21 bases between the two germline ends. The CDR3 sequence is CASRPTWGRRSSYNEQFF. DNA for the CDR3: TGTGCCAGCAGACCTACATGGGGCAGGCGTAGCTCCTACAATGAGCAGTTCTTC.

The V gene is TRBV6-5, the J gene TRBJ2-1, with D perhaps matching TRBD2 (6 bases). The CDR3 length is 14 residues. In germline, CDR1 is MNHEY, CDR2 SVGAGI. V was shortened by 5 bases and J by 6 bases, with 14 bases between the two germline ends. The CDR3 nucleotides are TGTGCCAGCAGTCTCGAGACTAGTCGCAATGAGCAGTTCTTC. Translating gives CASSLETSRNEQFF.

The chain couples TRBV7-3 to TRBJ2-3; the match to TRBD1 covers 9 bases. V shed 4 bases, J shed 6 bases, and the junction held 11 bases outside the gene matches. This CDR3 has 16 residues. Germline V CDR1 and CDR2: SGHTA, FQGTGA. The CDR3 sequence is CASSSLAQGALDTQYF. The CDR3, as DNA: TGTGCCAGCAGCTCACTCGCACAGGGGGCGCTGGATACGCAGTATTTT.

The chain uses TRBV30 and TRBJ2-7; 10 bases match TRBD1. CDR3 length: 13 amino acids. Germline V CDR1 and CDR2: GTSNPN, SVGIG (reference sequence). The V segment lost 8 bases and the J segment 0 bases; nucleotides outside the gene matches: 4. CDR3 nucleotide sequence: TGTGCCAGCCGGGACAGGGGCTCCTACGAGCAGTACTTC. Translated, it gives CASRDRGSYEQYF. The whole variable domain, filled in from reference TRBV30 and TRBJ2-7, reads SQTIHQWPATLVQPVGSPLSLECTVEGTSNPNLYWYRQAAGRGLQLLFYSVGIGQISSEVPQNLSASRPQDRQFILSSKKLLLSDSGFYLCASRDRGSYEQYFGPGTRLTVT.

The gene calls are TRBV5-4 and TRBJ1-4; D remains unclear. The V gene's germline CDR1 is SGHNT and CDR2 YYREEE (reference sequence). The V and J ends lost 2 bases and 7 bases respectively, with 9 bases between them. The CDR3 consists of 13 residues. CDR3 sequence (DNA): TGTGCCAGCAGCTTACCCAATAGTGAAAAACTGTTTTTT. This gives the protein CASSLPNSEKLFF.

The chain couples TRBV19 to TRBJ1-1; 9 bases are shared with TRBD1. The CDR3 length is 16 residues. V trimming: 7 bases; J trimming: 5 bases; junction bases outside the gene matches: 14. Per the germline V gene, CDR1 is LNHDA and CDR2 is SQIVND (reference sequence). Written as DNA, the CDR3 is TGTGCCAGTACCGCTTTAATGACAGGGGGGAGGACTGAAGCTTTCTTT. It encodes CASTALMTGGRTEAFF.

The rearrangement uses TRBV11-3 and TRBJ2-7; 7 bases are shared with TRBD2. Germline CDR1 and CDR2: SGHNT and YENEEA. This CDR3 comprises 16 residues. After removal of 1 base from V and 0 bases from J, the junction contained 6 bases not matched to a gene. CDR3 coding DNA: TGTGCCAGCAGCTTAGGAGCCGGGGGGACCTCCTACGAGCAGTACTTC. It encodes CASSLGAGGTSYEQYF.

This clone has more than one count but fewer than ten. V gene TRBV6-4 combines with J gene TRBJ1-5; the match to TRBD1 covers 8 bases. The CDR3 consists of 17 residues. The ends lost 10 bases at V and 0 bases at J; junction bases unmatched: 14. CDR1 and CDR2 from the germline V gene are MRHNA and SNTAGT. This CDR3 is CAISDRGKVPSNQPQHF. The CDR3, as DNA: TGTGCCATTTCTGACAGGGGTAAAGTCCCTAGCAATCAGCCCCAGCATTTT.

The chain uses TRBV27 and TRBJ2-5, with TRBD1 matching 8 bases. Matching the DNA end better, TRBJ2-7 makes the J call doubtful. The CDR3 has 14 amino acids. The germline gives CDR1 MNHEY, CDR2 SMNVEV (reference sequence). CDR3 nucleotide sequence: TGTGCCAGCAGTTTTGGCAGGGGGCATGGCGAGCAGTACTTC. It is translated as CASSFGRGHGEQYF.

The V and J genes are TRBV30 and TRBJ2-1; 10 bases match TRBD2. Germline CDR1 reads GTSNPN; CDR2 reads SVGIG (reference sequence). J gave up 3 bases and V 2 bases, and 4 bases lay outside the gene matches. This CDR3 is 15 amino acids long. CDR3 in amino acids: CAWSMWTSGYNEQFF. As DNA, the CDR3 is TGTGCCTGGAGTATGTGGACTAGCGGCTACAATGAGCAGTTCTTC.

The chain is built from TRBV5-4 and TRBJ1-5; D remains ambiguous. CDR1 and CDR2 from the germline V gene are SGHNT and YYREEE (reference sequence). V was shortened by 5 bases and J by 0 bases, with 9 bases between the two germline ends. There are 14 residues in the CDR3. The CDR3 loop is CASSIQYSNQPQHF. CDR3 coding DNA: TGTGCCAGCAGTATTCAGTATAGCAATCAGCCCCAGCATTTT.

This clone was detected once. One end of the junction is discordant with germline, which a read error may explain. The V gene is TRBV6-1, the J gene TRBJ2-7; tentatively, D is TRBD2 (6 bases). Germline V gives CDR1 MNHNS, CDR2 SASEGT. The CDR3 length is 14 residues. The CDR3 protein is CASWAGTSSYEQHF. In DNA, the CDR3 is TGTGCCAGCTGGGCTGGGACTTCCTCCTACGAGCAGCACTTC.

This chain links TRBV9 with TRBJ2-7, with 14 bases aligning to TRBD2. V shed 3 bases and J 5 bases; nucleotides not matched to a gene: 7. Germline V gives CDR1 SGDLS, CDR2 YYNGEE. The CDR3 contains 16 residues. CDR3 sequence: CASSDGTSGRGHEQYF. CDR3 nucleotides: TGTGCCAGCAGCGATGGGACTAGCGGGAGAGGCCACGAGCAGTACTTC.

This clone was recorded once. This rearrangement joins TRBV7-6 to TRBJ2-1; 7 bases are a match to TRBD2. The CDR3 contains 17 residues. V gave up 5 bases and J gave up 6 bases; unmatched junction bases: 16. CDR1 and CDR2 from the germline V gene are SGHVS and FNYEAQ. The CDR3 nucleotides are TGTGCCAGCAGCCGAAAGGCTAGCGGAGACTCAGGCAATGAGCAGTTCTTC. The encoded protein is CASSRKASGDSGNEQFF.

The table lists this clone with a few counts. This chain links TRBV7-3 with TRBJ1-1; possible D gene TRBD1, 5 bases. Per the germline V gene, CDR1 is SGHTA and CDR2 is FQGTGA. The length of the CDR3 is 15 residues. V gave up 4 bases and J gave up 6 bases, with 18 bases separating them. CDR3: CASSSTLGRGAEAFF. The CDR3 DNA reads TGTGCCAGCAGCTCGACGCTTGGGAGGGGTGCTGAAGCTTTCTTT.